This record concerns one T cell receptor (beta chain) sequence. This clone was detected once. Its antigen is still unknown. No base quality values were provided; no much bigger clone lies one nucleotide off. The junction shows trimming of 3 bases on V and 8 bases on J, and the gene matches do not reach 6 bases of it. From its cysteine to its phenylalanine, the CDR3 spans 14 amino acids. Here the CDR3 DNA is all that survives: 42 bases in frame from base 1. CDR1 and CDR2, per the germline V gene, are SGHNT and YENEEA. TCRbeta CDR3 regions were sequenced with the immunoSEQ Assay. After extraction, genomic DNA underwent amplification by bias-controlled multiplex PCR, followed by high-throughput sequencing. From the authors' description of their analysis: To quantify the absolute abundance of each unique TCRbeta CDR3 region, sequences were collapsed and filtered. T cell fraction was estimated by normalizing TCRbeta template counts to usable DNA, with usable DNA measured through amplification of reference genes found in all nucleated cells. Repertoire TCRs were annotated as SARS-CoV-2-specific when V gene, CDR3 amino acid sequence and J gene were exactly matched to a known reactive TCR set. The reference SARS-CoV-2 TCR set came from MIRA and was filtered for enrichment in COVID-19-positive ImmuneCODE repertoires, removing public or cross-reactive TCRs. Based on the MIRA antigens, annotated TCRs were further analysed at the level of specific ORF or position within ORF. Depth was the summed frequency of annotated unique rearrangements, while breadth was defined as annotated unique rearrangements over total unique productive rearrangements. Two-sided Wilcoxon rank-sum tests were applied when comparing TCR breadth between groups. TCRdb limited this immuneACCESS table to in-frame rearrangements with V and J called. A share of clones is missing; checked studies link under half to unresolved V genes, and the rest is unexplained. V and J calls and clone size are those listed in that table; D and trimming were worked out from the DNA. This sample comprises 440,000 or so clones, roughly 88% of them detected only once. The ten largest clones represent approximately 4.3% of the sample.

These data originate in a study of Ad26.COV2.S vaccination and SARS-CoV-2 variants (dated by TCRdb to the early 2020s). Looking at the study overall: Donors in the vaccine arm were drawn from COV1001, a phase I-IIa trial of Ad26.COV2.S in healthy adults that was multicentre, randomized, double-blind and placebo-controlled. Investigators did not know the trial group allocation while performing experiments and assessing outcomes. The specificity and breadth of SARS-CoV-2-reactive T cell receptors after Ad26.COV2.S vaccination were assessed by TCRbeta repertoire sequencing. A total of some 30 samples were included in the TCR-sequenced set, comprising 19 Ad26.COV2.S vaccine recipients, 5 placebo recipients and 8 SARS-CoV-2 convalescent individuals. Ad26.COV2.S was administered intramuscularly at 5 x 10^10 or 1 x 10^11 viral particles, either as a single shot or as two shots given 56 days apart. Trial participants were randomized into five groups of five, in which low-dose or high-dose Ad26.COV2.S was given once or twice, or placebo was given on both occasions. Results and caveats for the whole study, not just this receptor: Vaccine and placebo recipients had comparable non-spike TCR breadth, which fits with the vaccine containing only spike. Higher spike-specific TCR breadth was observed in Ad26.COV2.S recipients than in placebo recipients (P = 0.0014). It was noted by the authors that total T cell responses may have been underestimated by the TCR breadth and depth analyses. After vaccination, spike-specific CD8+ and CD4+ T cell responses were reported to show substantial breadth. The study lacked the statistical power to compare responses across vaccine doses or regimens.

According to the study, the label for this sample's treatment or condition signals: 15 to 20 received Ad26.COV2.S at low or high dose, single or two shots; several received placebo; per-sample allocation not given. Repertoires of vaccine and placebo recipients were sequenced from samples collected on day 63 after the first injection. Between 29 July and 7 August 2020, Cohort 1b enrolled some 25 adults aged 18-55 years at one site in Boston, USA. Ad26.COV2.S was a replication-incompetent adenovirus type 26 vector expressing a prefusion-stabilized SARS-CoV-2 spike protein from the original Wuhan strain.

The V and J genes are TRBV11-3 and TRBJ2-2; the junction holds 7 bases that match TRBD1. The source is a person between 18 and 59 years old who received the Ad26.COV2.S COVID-19 vaccine or a placebo. Sequencing used peripheral blood, obtained in a trial of Ad26.COV2.S vaccine versus placebo. The CDR3 protein sequence reads: CASSLRQGRGELFF. The nucleotide sequence is TGTGCCAGCAGCTTGAGACAGGGTAGAGGGGAGCTGTTTTTT.